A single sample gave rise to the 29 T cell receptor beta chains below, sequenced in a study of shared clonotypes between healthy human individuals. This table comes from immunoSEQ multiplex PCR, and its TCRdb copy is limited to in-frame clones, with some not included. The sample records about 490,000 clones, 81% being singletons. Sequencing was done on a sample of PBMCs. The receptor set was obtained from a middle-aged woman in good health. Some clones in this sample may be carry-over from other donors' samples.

The DNA of the CDR3 is TGCGCCAGCAGCTTGGAGGGAGGGGCGAGCTCTGGAAACACCATATATTTT. This encodes CASSLEGGASSGNTIYF. The chain links TRBV5-1 to TRBJ1-3, with D perhaps TRBD1 (5 bases). This CDR3 has 17 amino acids. Trimming cost V 0 bases and J 0 bases, with 13 bases left between them. CDR1 and CDR2 (germline): SGHRS, YFSETQ.

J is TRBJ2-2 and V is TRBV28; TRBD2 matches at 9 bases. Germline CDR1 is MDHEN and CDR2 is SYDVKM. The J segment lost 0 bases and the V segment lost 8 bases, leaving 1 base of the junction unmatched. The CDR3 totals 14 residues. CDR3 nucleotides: TGTGCCAGCGAGCGGGAGGCGAACACCGGGGAGCTGTTTTTT. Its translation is CASEREANTGELFF.

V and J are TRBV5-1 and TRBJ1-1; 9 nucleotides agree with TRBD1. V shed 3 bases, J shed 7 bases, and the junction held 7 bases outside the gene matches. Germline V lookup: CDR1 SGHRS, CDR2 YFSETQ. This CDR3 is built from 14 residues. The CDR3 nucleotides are TGCGCCAGCAGCTCGGGGACAGGGAAAAGTGAAGCTTTCTTT. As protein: CASSSGTGKSEAFF.

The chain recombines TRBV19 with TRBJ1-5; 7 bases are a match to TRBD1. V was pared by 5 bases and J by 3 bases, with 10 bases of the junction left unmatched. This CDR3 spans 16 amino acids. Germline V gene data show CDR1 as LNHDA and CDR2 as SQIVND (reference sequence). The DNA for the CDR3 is TGTGCCAGTAGTGGGACGGGACAGCGATTCAATCAGCCCCAGCATTTT. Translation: CASSGTGQRFNQPQHF.

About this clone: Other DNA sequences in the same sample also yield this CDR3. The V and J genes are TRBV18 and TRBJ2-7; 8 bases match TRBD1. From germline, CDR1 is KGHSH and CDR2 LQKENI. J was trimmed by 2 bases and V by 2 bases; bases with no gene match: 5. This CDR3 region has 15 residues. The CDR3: CASSPGTGGPYEQYF. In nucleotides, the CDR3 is TGTGCCAGCTCACCAGGGACAGGAGGGCCCTACGAGCAGTACTTC.

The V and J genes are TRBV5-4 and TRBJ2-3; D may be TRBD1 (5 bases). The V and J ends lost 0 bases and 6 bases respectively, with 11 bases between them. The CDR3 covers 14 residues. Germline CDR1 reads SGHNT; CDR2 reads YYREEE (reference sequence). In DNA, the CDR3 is TGTGCCAGCAGCTTGGCTGGGGCAGCGGATACGCAGTATTTT. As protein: CASSLAGAADTQYF.

CDR3 amino acids: CASSLPKGGDYGYTF. The DNA for the CDR3 is TGTGCCAGCAGCTTACCAAAAGGGGGGGACTATGGCTACACCTTC. The rearrangement joins TRBV7-9 to TRBJ1-2, with a weak D call TRBD1 (6 bases). The CDR3 contains 15 residues. The germline V gene encodes CDR1 SEHNR and CDR2 FQNEAQ (reference sequence). The germline V and J ends were trimmed by 2 bases and 3 bases, with 13 bases remaining between them.

CDR3 DNA: TGTGCCAGCAGTCCTGGGGTAGCGGGAGTGTACGAGCAGTACTTC. The encoded protein is CASSPGVAGVYEQYF. The chain recombines TRBV28 with TRBJ2-7; 9 nucleotides agree with TRBD2. The germline V gene has CDR1 MDHEN and CDR2 SYDVKM. The V segment lost 5 bases and the J segment 4 bases; nucleotides outside the gene matches: 9. There are 15 residues in the CDR3.

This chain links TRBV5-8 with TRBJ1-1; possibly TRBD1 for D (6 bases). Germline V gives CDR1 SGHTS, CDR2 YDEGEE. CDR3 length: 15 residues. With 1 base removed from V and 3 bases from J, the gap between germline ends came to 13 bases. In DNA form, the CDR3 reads TGTGCCAGCAGCTTGTCCCAAGGGGGATACACTGAAGCTTTCTTT. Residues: CASSLSQGGYTEAFF.

CDR3 region: CASSLTPLNEQFF. As DNA, the CDR3 is TGTGCCAGCAGCTTAACGCCTCTCAATGAGCAGTTCTTC. This chain joins TRBV11-3 and TRBJ2-1, with no clear D. V was cut by 2 bases and J by 6 bases, with 8 bases left in between. The CDR3 loop spans 13 amino acids. In germline, CDR1 is SGHNT, CDR2 YENEEA. The full variable domain, with the rest looked up from reference TRBV11-3 and TRBJ2-1, is EAGVVQSPRYKIIEKKQPVAFWCNPISGHNTLYWYLQNLGQGPELLIRYENEEAVDDSQLPKDRFSAERLKGVDSTLKIQPAELGDSAVYLCASSLTPLNEQFFGPGTRLTVL.

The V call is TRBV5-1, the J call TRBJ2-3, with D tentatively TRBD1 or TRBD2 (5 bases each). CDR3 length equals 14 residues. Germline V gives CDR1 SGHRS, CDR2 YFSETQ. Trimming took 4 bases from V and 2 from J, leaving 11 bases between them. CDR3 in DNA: TGCGCCAGCAGCATACGGGACCTCACAGATACGCAGTATTTT. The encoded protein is CASSIRDLTDTQYF.

In DNA form, the CDR3 reads TGTGCCACCAGCAGAGGGACCGGCCAGGGAGGCGAGCAGTACTTC. Amino acid sequence: CATSRGTGQGGEQYF. The gene calls are TRBV15 and TRBJ2-7; D is perhaps TRBD2 (6 bases). V dropped 1 base and J dropped 6 bases, with 16 bases sitting between them. Per the germline V gene, CDR1 is LNHNV and CDR2 is YYDKDF (reference sequence). The CDR3 runs to 15 residues.

CDR3 DNA: TGTGCCAGCTCAGTAATGGCTAGCGGGAGCGGCAATGAGCAGTTCTTC. It translates to CASSVMASGSGNEQFF. The chain carries TRBV18 and TRBJ2-1, with 10 bases that match TRBD2. Trimming took 5 bases from V and 6 from J; bases not matched to a gene: 10. The CDR3 is 16 residues long. Germline CDR1 and CDR2: KGHSH and LQKENI.

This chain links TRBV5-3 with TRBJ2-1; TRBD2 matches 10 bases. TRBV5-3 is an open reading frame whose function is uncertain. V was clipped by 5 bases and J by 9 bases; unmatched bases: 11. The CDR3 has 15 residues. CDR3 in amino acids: CARSGTAGGPGEQFF. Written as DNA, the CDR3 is TGTGCCAGAAGTGGTACAGCGGGAGGGCCGGGTGAGCAGTTCTTC.

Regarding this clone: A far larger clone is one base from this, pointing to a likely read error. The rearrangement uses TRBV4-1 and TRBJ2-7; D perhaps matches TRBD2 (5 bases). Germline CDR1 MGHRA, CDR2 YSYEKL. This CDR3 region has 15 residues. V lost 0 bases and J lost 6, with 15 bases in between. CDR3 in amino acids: CASSQDPLARCEQYF. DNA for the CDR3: TGCGCCAGCAGCCAAGATCCCCTAGCCCGCTGCGAGCAGTACTTC.

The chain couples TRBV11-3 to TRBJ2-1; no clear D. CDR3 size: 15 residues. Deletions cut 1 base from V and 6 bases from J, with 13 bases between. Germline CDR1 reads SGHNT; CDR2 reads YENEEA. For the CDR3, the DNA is TGTGCCAGCAGCTTAGGAGGTGTGTTCGTCAATGAGCAGTTCTTC. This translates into CASSLGGVFVNEQFF.

CDR3 in amino acids: CASSVRGAGANVLTF. CDR3 DNA sequence: TGTGCCAGCAGTGTTAGGGGGGCTGGGGCCAACGTCCTGACTTTC. This chain joins TRBV28 and TRBJ2-6; perhaps D is TRBD1 or TRBD2 (6 bases each). This CDR3 spans 15 amino acids. V was clipped by 5 bases and J by 2 bases, with 10 bases between them. Germline V gene sequence: CDR1 MDHEN, CDR2 SYDVKM.

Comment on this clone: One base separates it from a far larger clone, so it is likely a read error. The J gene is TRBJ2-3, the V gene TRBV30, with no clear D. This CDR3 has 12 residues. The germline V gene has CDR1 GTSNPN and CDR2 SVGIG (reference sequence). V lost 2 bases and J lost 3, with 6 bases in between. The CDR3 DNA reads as TGTGCCTGGAGTCCGGAGACAGATACGCAGTATTTT. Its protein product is CAWSPETDTQYF. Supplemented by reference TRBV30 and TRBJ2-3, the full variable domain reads SQTIHQWPATLVQPVGSPLSLECTVEGTSNPNLYWYRQAAGRGLQLLFYSVGIGQISSEVPQNLSASRPQDRQFILSSKKLLLSDSGFYLCAWSPETDTQYFGPGTRLTVL.

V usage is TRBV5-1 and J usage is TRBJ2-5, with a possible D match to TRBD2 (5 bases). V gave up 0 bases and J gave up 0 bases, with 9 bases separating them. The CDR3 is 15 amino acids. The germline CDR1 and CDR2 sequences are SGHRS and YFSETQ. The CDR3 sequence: CASSLGGGDQETQYF. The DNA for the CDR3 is TGCGCCAGCAGCTTGGGCGGAGGAGACCAAGAGACCCAGTACTTC.

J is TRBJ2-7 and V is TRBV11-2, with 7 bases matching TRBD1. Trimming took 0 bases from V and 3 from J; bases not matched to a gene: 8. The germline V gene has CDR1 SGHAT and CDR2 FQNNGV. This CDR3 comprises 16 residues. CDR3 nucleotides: TGTGCCAGCAGCTTAGACTGGATGCAGGGGGTCTACGAGCAGTACTTC. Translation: CASSLDWMQGVYEQYF.

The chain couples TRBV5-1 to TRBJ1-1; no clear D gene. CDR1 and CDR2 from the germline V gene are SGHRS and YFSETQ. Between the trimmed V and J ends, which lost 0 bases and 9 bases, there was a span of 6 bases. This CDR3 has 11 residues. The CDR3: CASSLDSQAFF. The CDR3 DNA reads TGCGCCAGCAGCTTGGATTCCCAAGCTTTCTTT.

Here the CDR3 DNA reads TGTGCCAGCAGCCGGGGAGGGAATGAGCAGTTCTTC. Translation: CASSRGGNEQFF. The chain links TRBV7-9 to TRBJ2-1; TRBD2 agrees at 7 bases. Looked up from germline, CDR1 is SEHNR and CDR2 is FQNEAQ (reference sequence). The CDR3 is 12 residues long. V shed 5 bases and J 7 bases; nucleotides not matched to a gene: 2.

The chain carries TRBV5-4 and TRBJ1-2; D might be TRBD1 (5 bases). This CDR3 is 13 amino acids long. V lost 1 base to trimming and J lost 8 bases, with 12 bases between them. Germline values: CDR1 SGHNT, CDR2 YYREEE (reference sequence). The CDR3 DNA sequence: TGTGCCAGCAGCTTGATGAGAGGGGACGGCTACACCTTC. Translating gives CASSLMRGDGYTF.

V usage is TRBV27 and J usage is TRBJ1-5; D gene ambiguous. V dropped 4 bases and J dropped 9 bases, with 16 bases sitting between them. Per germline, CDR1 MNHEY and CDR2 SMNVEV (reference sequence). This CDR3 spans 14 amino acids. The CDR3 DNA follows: TGTGCCAGCAGTTCTACGGACCGTTTGGGGCCCCAGCATTTT. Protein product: CASSSTDRLGPQHF.

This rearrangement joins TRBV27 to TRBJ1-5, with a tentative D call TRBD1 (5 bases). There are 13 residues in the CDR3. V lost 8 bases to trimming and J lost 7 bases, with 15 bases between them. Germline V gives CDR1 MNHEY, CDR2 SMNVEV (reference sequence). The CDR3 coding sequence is TGTGCCAGCGCCTCAGGGTTAAGACAGCCCCAGCATTTT. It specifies CASASGLRQPQHF.

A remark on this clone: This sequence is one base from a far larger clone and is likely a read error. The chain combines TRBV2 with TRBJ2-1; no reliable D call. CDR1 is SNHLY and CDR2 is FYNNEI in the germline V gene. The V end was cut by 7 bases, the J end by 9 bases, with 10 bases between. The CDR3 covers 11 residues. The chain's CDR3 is CASTLTVEQFF. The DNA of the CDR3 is TGTGCCAGCACCCTGACGGTTGAGCAGTTCTTC.

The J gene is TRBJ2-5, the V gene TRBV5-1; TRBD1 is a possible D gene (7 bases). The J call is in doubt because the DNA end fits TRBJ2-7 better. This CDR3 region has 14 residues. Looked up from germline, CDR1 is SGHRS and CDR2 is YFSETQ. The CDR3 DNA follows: TGCGCCAGCAGCTCGGCGGGACAGTCCTACGAGCAGTACTTC. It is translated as CASSSAGQSYEQYF.

This CDR3 is CASSLSLSYSNQPQHF. Written as DNA, the CDR3 is TGTGCCAGCAGTTTGTCTCTATCCTATAGCAATCAGCCCCAGCATTTT. This sequence joins TRBV28 and TRBJ1-5; D not certain. Germline assignment: CDR1 MDHEN and CDR2 SYDVKM. Trimming cost V 3 bases and J 0 bases, with 12 bases left between them. This CDR3 has 16 amino acids. The whole variable domain, remainder taken from reference TRBV28 and TRBJ1-5, is DVKVTQSSRYLVKRTGEKVFLECVQDMDHENMFWYRQDPGLGLRLIYFSYDVKMKEKGDIPEGYSVSREKKERFSLILESASTNQTSMYLCASSLSLSYSNQPQHFGDGTRLSIL.

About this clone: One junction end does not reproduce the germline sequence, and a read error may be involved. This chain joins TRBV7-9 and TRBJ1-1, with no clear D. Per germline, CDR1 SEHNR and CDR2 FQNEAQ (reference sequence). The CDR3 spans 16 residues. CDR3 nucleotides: TGCGCCAGCAGCCAAACTCTTCGAGACGAGGACACTGAAGCTTTCTTT. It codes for CASSQTLRDEDTEAFF. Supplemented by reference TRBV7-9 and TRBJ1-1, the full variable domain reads DTGVSQNPRHKITKRGQNVTFRCDPISEHNRLYWYRQTLGQGPEFLTYFQNEAQLEKSRLLSDRFSAERPKGSFSTLEIQRTEQGDSAMYLCASSQTLRDEDTEAFFGQGTRLTVV.